These 4 T cell receptor beta chains originate from one sample sequenced in a study of blood T cell repertoires in COVID-19. Repertoires were generated with immunoSEQ multiplex PCR, while TCRdb's copy carries only in-frame clones and drops some. Seen here are approximately 400,000 clones, 88% observed once, and the top ten hold approximately 1.2%. The source material was PBMCs or T cells enriched from blood (not recorded which). These receptors were taken from a woman between 18 and 29 years old who had recovered from COVID-19.

The CDR3: CASSFGDRANTEAFF. In DNA form, the CDR3 reads TGCGCCAGCAGCTTTGGGGACAGGGCGAACACTGAAGCTTTCTTT. The J gene is TRBJ1-1, the V gene TRBV5-1; 9 bases are shared with TRBD1. CDR1 and CDR2 (germline): SGHRS, YFSETQ. The CDR3 covers 15 residues. Unmatched junction bases numbered 3, after V lost 2 bases and J lost 1 base.

DNA for the CDR3: TGTGCCAGCAGCTTAAGCCCCATAGCGGGCTACAATGAGCAGTTCTTC. As protein: CASSLSPIAGYNEQFF. The chain uses TRBV7-6 and TRBJ2-1; 7 nucleotides align to TRBD2. CDR1 is SGHVS and CDR2 is FNYEAQ in the germline V gene. The CDR3 is made up of 16 amino acids. Germline trimming cut 2 bases from V and 3 bases from J; bases unmatched to any gene: 7.

The V gene is TRBV9, the J gene TRBJ2-2; 9 bases map to TRBD2. There are 14 residues in the CDR3. Germline loops: CDR1 SGDLS, CDR2 YYNGEE. V shed 5 bases and J 5 bases; nucleotides not matched to a gene: 4. Written as DNA, the CDR3 is TGTGCCAGCAGTGCTAGCGGGGTTACCGGGGAGCTGTTTTTT. This translates into CASSASGVTGELFF.

The V call is TRBV2, the J call TRBJ1-3; D ambiguous. The CDR3 is made up of 14 amino acids. Trimming left V 0 bases short and J 0 bases short, with 3 bases between. Germline V lookup: CDR1 SNHLY, CDR2 FYNNEI. CDR3 residues: CASSEARSGNTIYF. DNA of the CDR3: TGTGCCAGCAGTGAAGCGCGCTCTGGAAACACCATATATTTT.